These T cell receptor beta chains were read from a single sample in a study of OX40 agonist ivuxolimab in advanced cancers. Only in-frame clones appear in the TCRdb table, and some are missing; sequencing was by immunoSEQ multiplex PCR. The sample carries some 83,000 clones, more than 85% recorded once. The source was CD4+ or CD8+ T cells sorted from blood, collected in a trial of the OX40 agonist ivuxolimab. These receptors were collected from an adult with an advanced solid tumor such as melanoma, head and neck, liver or kidney cancer. CDR3s include the opening cysteine and the closing phenylalanine or tryptophan. A D gene is named only where the DNA matches it firmly. Expanded clones get a size class; other rows say once, few or many, or leave the size out.

CDR3 protein: CSVPKGGSYTF
CDR3 DNA: TGCAGCGTTCCGAAAGGGGGGTCCTACACCTTC
J gene: TRBJ1-2
V gene: TRBV29-1
clone size: few
D gene: -

CDR3 protein: CASSQDLGRGEETQYF
CDR3 DNA: TGCGCCAGCAGCCAAGATCTGGGGCGAGGCGAAGAGACCCAGTACTTC
J gene: TRBJ2-5
V gene: TRBV4-3
clone size: -
D gene: -

CDR3 protein: CACWTGQIPSGYTF
CDR3 DNA: TGTGCCTGTTGGACAGGCCAAATCCCGTCCGGCTACACCTTC
J gene: TRBJ1-2
V gene: TRBV30
clone size: -
D gene: TRBD1

CDR3 protein: CASSEEPLTDEQFF
CDR3 DNA: TGCGCCAGCAGTGAGGAGCCTTTGACCGATGAGCAGTTCTTC
J gene: TRBJ2-1
V gene: TRBV10-1
clone size: -
D gene: -

CDR3 protein: CASSPGMGGPSTDTQYF
CDR3 DNA: TGTGCCAGCAGCCCTGGGATGGGGGGCCCTAGCACAGATACGCAGTATTTT
J gene: TRBJ2-3
V gene: TRBV9
clone size: -
D gene: -

CDR3 protein: CSVAGGLNTEAFF
CDR3 DNA: TGCAGCGTTGCCGGAGGATTGAACACTGAAGCTTTCTTT
J gene: TRBJ1-1
V gene: TRBV29-1
clone size: -
D gene: -

CDR3 protein: CASSVGASFTDTQYF
CDR3 DNA: TGTGCCAGCAGTGTCGGGGCCTCATTCACAGATACGCAGTATTTT
J gene: TRBJ2-3
V gene: TRBV2
clone size: -
D gene: -

CDR3 protein: CASSLGTGGNEQYF
CDR3 DNA: TGTGCCAGCAGTTTGGGGACAGGGGGCAACGAGCAGTACTTC
J gene: TRBJ2-7
V gene: TRBV27
clone size: -
D gene: TRBD1

CDR3 protein: CASRRGQVDEQYF
CDR3 DNA: TGTGCCAGTAGGAGGGGGCAGGTTGACGAGCAGTACTTC
J gene: TRBJ2-7
V gene: TRBV19
clone size: -
D gene: TRBD1

CDR3 protein: CASSQEGRAWEAFF
CDR3 DNA: TGCGCCAGCAGCCAAGAGGGCAGGGCTTGGGAAGCTTTCTTT
J gene: TRBJ1-1
V gene: TRBV4-1
clone size: -
D gene: -

CDR3 protein: CASSTARFINEQFF
CDR3 DNA: TGTGCCAGTAGTACAGCTCGCTTCATCAATGAGCAGTTCTTC
J gene: TRBJ2-1
V gene: TRBV19
clone size: -
D gene: -

CDR3 protein: CASSSSGELFF
CDR3 DNA: TGTGCCAGCAGTTCTAGCGGGGAGCTGTTTTTT
J gene: TRBJ2-2
V gene: TRBV28
clone size: -
D gene: -

CDR3 protein: CASSPRPDTEAFF
CDR3 DNA: TGTGCCAGCAGTCCCAGGCCTGACACTGAAGCTTTCTTT
J gene: TRBJ1-1
V gene: TRBV11-2
clone size: -
D gene: -

CDR3 protein: CASSYTWGTEAFF
CDR3 DNA: TGTGCCAGCAGCTACACGTGGGGAACTGAAGCTTTCTTT
J gene: TRBJ1-1
V gene: TRBV11-2
clone size: few
D gene: -

CDR3 protein: CASSLLDRLSSYEQYF
CDR3 DNA: TGTGCCAGCAGCTTGCTGGACAGGCTGAGCTCCTACGAGCAGTACTTC
J gene: TRBJ2-7
V gene: TRBV7-8
clone size: -
D gene: TRBD1

CDR3 protein: CASTVGTGDQPQHF
CDR3 DNA: TGTGCCAGCACCGTCGGGACAGGGGATCAGCCCCAGCATTTT
J gene: TRBJ1-5
V gene: TRBV5-6
clone size: -
D gene: TRBD1

CDR3 protein: CSVEFWLNKSAQHF
CDR3 DNA: TGCAGCGTTGAATTTTGGCTTAATAAATCAGCCCAGCATTTT
J gene: TRBJ1-5
V gene: TRBV29-1
clone size: -
D gene: -

CDR3 protein: CASSLSKPSEQYF
CDR3 DNA: TGTGCCAGCAGTTTATCGAAGCCCTCCGAGCAGTACTTC
J gene: TRBJ2-7
V gene: TRBV27
clone size: -
D gene: -

CDR3 protein: CASSMTSQQYF
CDR3 DNA: TGTGCCAGCAGCATGACTAGTCAACAGTATTTT
J gene: TRBJ2-3
V gene: TRBV5-6
clone size: -
D gene: -

CDR3 protein: CASSVEGVNTEAFF
CDR3 DNA: TGTGCCAGCAGCGTAGAGGGGGTGAACACTGAAGCTTTCTTT
J gene: TRBJ1-1
V gene: TRBV9
clone size: -
D gene: -

CDR3 protein: CASSLGPGSPNTEAFF
CDR3 DNA: TGTGCCAGCAGCTTAGGCCCAGGTTCACCCAACACTGAAGCTTTCTTT
J gene: TRBJ1-1
V gene: TRBV13
clone size: -
D gene: -

CDR3 protein: CASSVESGYTDTQYF
CDR3 DNA: TGTGCCAGCAGCGTAGAGTCAGGGTACACAGATACGCAGTATTTT
J gene: TRBJ2-3
V gene: TRBV9
clone size: once
D gene: -

CDR3 protein: CASSRSQGARGYTF
CDR3 DNA: TGCGCCAGCAGCCGATCACAGGGGGCGCGGGGCTACACCTTC
J gene: TRBJ1-2
V gene: TRBV4-1
clone size: -
D gene: TRBD1

CDR3 protein: CASSQDGGELETQYF
CDR3 DNA: TGCGCCAGCAGCCAAGACGGGGGAGAGTTAGAGACCCAGTACTTC
J gene: TRBJ2-5
V gene: TRBV4-3
clone size: -
D gene: -

CDR3 protein: CASSQEGDSYEQYF
CDR3 DNA: TGCGCCAGCAGCCAAGAGGGTGACTCCTACGAGCAGTACTTC
J gene: TRBJ2-7
V gene: TRBV4-1
clone size: -
D gene: -

CDR3 protein: CASSQRLATASTDTQYF
CDR3 DNA: TGCGCCAGCAGCCAGAGACTAGCGACCGCTAGCACAGATACGCAGTATTTT
J gene: TRBJ2-3
V gene: TRBV4-3
clone size: -
D gene: TRBD2

CDR3 protein: CGTSISYNEQFF
CDR3 DNA: TGTGGGACCTCAATCTCCTACAATGAGCAGTTCTTC
J gene: TRBJ2-1
V gene: TRBV6-1
clone size: -
D gene: -

CDR3 protein: CASRVGSIETQYF
CDR3 DNA: TGCGCCAGCAGGGTCGGCAGCATAGAGACCCAGTACTTC
J gene: TRBJ2-5
V gene: TRBV10-1
clone size: -
D gene: -

CDR3 protein: CASSPRTGNGWTDTQYF
CDR3 DNA: TGTGCCAGCAGTCCCCGGACTGGAAATGGATGGACAGATACGCAGTATTTT
J gene: TRBJ2-3
V gene: TRBV28
clone size: -
D gene: -

CDR3 protein: CAIRGGQGSQKLFF
CDR3 DNA: TGTGCCATTAGGGGGGGACAGGGCTCCCAAAAACTGTTTTTT
J gene: TRBJ1-4
V gene: TRBV28
clone size: -
D gene: TRBD1

CDR3 protein: CASSPEGNTIYF
CDR3 DNA: TGTGCCAGCAGCCCAGAGGGGAACACCATATATTTT
J gene: TRBJ1-3
V gene: TRBV9
clone size: -
D gene: -

CDR3 protein: CASSVQPPGQHYEQYF
CDR3 DNA: TGTGCCAGCAGCGTCCAACCCCCGGGACAGCACTACGAGCAGTACTTC
J gene: TRBJ2-7
V gene: TRBV9
clone size: -
D gene: TRBD1

CDR3 protein: CASSINGRGNTIYF
CDR3 DNA: TGTGCCAGTAGTATAAACGGCCGTGGAAACACCATATATTTT
J gene: TRBJ1-3
V gene: TRBV19
clone size: -
D gene: -

CDR3 protein: CASSIKGQRNTEAFF
CDR3 DNA: TGTGCCAGTAGTATAAAGGGTCAGCGGAACACTGAAGCTTTCTTT
J gene: TRBJ1-1
V gene: TRBV19
clone size: -
D gene: -

CDR3 protein: CASSRLGSAGEKLFF
CDR3 DNA: TGCGCCAGCAGCCGTCTCGGGTCTGCTGGTGAAAAACTGTTTTTT
J gene: TRBJ1-4
V gene: TRBV4-3
clone size: -
D gene: -

CDR3 protein: CASSLASEREQYF
CDR3 DNA: TGTGCCAGCAGCTTAGCCTCCGAACGCGAGCAGTACTTC
J gene: TRBJ2-7
V gene: TRBV11-2
clone size: once
D gene: -

CDR3 protein: CASSDEMVRPDTQYF
CDR3 DNA: TGCGCCAGCAGTGATGAGATGGTGAGGCCAGATACGCAGTATTTT
J gene: TRBJ2-3
V gene: TRBV10-1
clone size: once
D gene: -

CDR3 protein: CASAPERGNQPQHF
CDR3 DNA: TGTGCTAGTGCCCCTGAGAGGGGCAATCAGCCCCAGCATTTT
J gene: TRBJ1-5
V gene: TRBV12-5
clone size: once
D gene: -

CDR3 protein: CASSPLAGEDEQFF
CDR3 DNA: TGTGCCAGCAGCCCTCTAGCGGGAGAGGATGAGCAGTTCTTC
J gene: TRBJ2-1
V gene: TRBV5-4
clone size: -
D gene: TRBD2

CDR3 protein: CASSQAGIRGYTF
CDR3 DNA: TGCGCCAGCAGCCAAGCCGGGATAAGAGGCTACACCTTC
J gene: TRBJ1-2
V gene: TRBV4-1
clone size: -
D gene: -

CDR3 protein: CASSTGTNNEQFF
CDR3 DNA: TGCGCCAGCAGTACGGGGACCAACAATGAGCAGTTCTTC
J gene: TRBJ2-1
V gene: TRBV23-1
clone size: -
D gene: -

CDR3 protein: CASSNWDGNTEAFF
CDR3 DNA: TGCGCCAGCAGCAACTGGGACGGGAACACTGAAGCTTTCTTT
J gene: TRBJ1-1
V gene: TRBV5-1
clone size: medium-sized
D gene: -

CDR3 protein: CASSQVDAGTEAFF
CDR3 DNA: TGCGCCAGCAGCCAAGTGGACGCTGGAACTGAAGCTTTCTTT
J gene: TRBJ1-1
V gene: TRBV4-1
clone size: -
D gene: -

CDR3 protein: CASSPTGKDRPQHF
CDR3 DNA: TGTGCCAGCAGCCCGACAGGGAAAGATCGGCCCCAGCATTTT
J gene: TRBJ1-5
V gene: TRBV11-2
clone size: -
D gene: TRBD1

CDR3 protein: CASSPGDRGVNTGELFF
CDR3 DNA: TGTGCCAGCAGCCCCGGCGACAGGGGAGTGAACACCGGGGAGCTGTTTTTT
J gene: TRBJ2-2
V gene: TRBV9
clone size: -
D gene: TRBD1

CDR3 protein: CASRSSPYEQYF
CDR3 DNA: TGTGCCAGCAGGAGCTCGCCTTACGAGCAGTACTTC
J gene: TRBJ2-7
V gene: TRBV6-5
clone size: -
D gene: -

CDR3 protein: CASSPPGETFYEQYF
CDR3 DNA: TGTGCCAGCAGCCCCCCGGGGGAGACCTTCTACGAGCAGTACTTC
J gene: TRBJ2-7
V gene: TRBV11-2
clone size: -
D gene: -

CDR3 protein: CASSLLQGNTEAFF
CDR3 DNA: TGCGCCAGCAGCTTACTTCAAGGGAACACTGAAGCTTTCTTT
J gene: TRBJ1-1
V gene: TRBV5-1
clone size: -
D gene: -

CDR3 protein: CASSYIRDPYGYTF
CDR3 DNA: TGTGCCAGCAGTTATATCAGGGATCCCTATGGCTACACCTTC
J gene: TRBJ1-2
V gene: TRBV6-6
clone size: -
D gene: -

CDR3 protein: CASIRGRGNTEAFF
CDR3 DNA: TGTGCCAGCATCCGGGGGCGCGGGAATACTGAAGCTTTCTTT
J gene: TRBJ1-1
V gene: TRBV27
clone size: -
D gene: -

CDR3 protein: CASSVGGARDSPLHF
CDR3 DNA: TGTGCCAGCAGCGTAGGGGGGGCTAGAGATTCACCCCTCCACTTT
J gene: TRBJ1-6
V gene: TRBV9
clone size: -
D gene: -

CDR3 protein: CASSYSLISPLHF
CDR3 DNA: TGTGCCAGCAGTTACTCGCTGATATCACCCCTCCACTTT
J gene: TRBJ1-6
V gene: TRBV6-5
clone size: -
D gene: -

CDR3 protein: CASSSGPHEAFF
CDR3 DNA: TGTGCCAGTAGTTCAGGGCCCCATGAAGCTTTCTTT
J gene: TRBJ1-1
V gene: TRBV19
clone size: -
D gene: -

CDR3 protein: CSIWTGESEAFF
CDR3 DNA: TGCAGCATATGGACAGGGGAATCTGAAGCTTTCTTT
J gene: TRBJ1-1
V gene: TRBV29-1
clone size: few
D gene: TRBD1

CDR3 protein: CASSLDRGEGTEAFF
CDR3 DNA: TGTGCCAGCAGCCTGGACAGGGGGGAGGGCACTGAAGCTTTCTTT
J gene: TRBJ1-1
V gene: TRBV13
clone size: -
D gene: TRBD1

CDR3 protein: CASSLARTGTNTGELFF
CDR3 DNA: TGTGCCAGCAGCTTAGCCCGGACAGGGACAAACACCGGGGAGCTGTTTTTT
J gene: TRBJ2-2
V gene: TRBV11-3
clone size: -
D gene: TRBD1

CDR3 protein: CASSLAPDYEQYF
CDR3 DNA: TGTGCCAGCAGCTTGGCGCCAGATTACGAGCAGTACTTC
J gene: TRBJ2-7
V gene: TRBV5-4
clone size: -
D gene: -

CDR3 protein: CASSKDGSTEAFF
CDR3 DNA: TGTGCCAGTAGTAAGGACGGGTCCACTGAAGCTTTCTTT
J gene: TRBJ1-1
V gene: TRBV19
clone size: -
D gene: -

CDR3 protein: CASSMRGYEQYF
CDR3 DNA: TGTGCCAGTAGTATGCGAGGGTACGAGCAGTACTTC
J gene: TRBJ2-7
V gene: TRBV19
clone size: once
D gene: -